This entry features one T cell receptor (beta chain) sequence. Its antigen remains unidentified. CDR1 is SEHNR, CDR2 FQNEAQ, per germline (reference sequence). The trim removed 5 bases at V and 3 bases at J, leaving 4 bases unmatched. CDR3 length equals 15 residues. Healthy bone marrow donors formed the donor group. The data derive from a study of cytomegalovirus exposure and HLA in healthy donors. Findings and limits, study-wide: Later examination showed HLA-associated TCR beta chains had greater clonal expansion than equally common others. In a later analysis, a missense DCLRE1C variant was linked to TCR beta V- and J-gene trimming.

PCR used 60 Vbeta primers and 13 Jbeta primers. The assay was immunoSEQ multiplex PCR, and TCRdb's table has in-frame clones only and misses some. Of about 140,000 clones detected, under 85% appear once; the ten largest clones hold more than 0.75%. The receptor's source is a man younger than 35 in good health and CMV-seronegative. The rearrangement links TRBV7-9 to TRBJ2-1; TRBD1 agrees at 10 bases. The specimen sequenced was PBMCs. Here the CDR3 DNA reads TGTGCCAGCAGCGTGGACAGGGGGGTCTACAATGAGCAGTTCTTC. Amino acids: CASSVDRGVYNEQFF.